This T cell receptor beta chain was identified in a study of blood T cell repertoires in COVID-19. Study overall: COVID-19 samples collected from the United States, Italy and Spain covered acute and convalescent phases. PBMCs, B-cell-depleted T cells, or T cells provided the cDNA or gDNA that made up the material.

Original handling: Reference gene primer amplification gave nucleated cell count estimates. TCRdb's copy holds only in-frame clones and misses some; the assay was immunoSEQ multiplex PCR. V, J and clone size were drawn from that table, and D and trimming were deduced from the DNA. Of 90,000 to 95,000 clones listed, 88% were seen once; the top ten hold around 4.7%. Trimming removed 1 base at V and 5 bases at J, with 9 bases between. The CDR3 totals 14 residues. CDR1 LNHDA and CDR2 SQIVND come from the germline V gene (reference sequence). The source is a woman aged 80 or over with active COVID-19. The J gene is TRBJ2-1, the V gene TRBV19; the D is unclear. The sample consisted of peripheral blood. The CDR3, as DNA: TGTGCCAGTAGTATAGGTATTGTTGACAATGAGCAGTTCTTC. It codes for CASSIGIVDNEQFF.